This T cell receptor (beta chain) was obtained from a study of T cells in tuberculosis. Specified time point: new active TB diagnosis, blood taken before or within 7 days of starting treatment. The CDR3 has 15 residues. V was clipped by 0 bases and J by 2 bases, with 9 bases between them. The V gene's germline CDR1 is SGHVS and CDR2 FQNEAQ. Measured with immunoSEQ multiplex PCR; TCRdb has only the in-frame clones, and not every one. Of under 35,000 clones in the sample, about 90% were seen once. The gene calls are TRBV7-8 and TRBJ2-3; tentative D call: TRBD2 (6 bases). This clonotype was sampled from an adult with tuberculosis. Some clones in this sample may be carry-over from other donors' samples. This sample comprised PBMCs, obtained at tuberculosis diagnosis. CDR3 nucleotide sequence: TGTGCCAGCAGCTTAGCGGCGGGGCCCACAGATACGCAGTATTTT. Amino acid sequence: CASSLAAGPTDTQYF.